This T cell receptor (beta chain) is drawn from a study of T cells after posttransplantation cyclophosphamide. This CDR3 has 16 residues. Germline assignment: CDR1 SGHRS and CDR2 YFSETQ. Trimming stripped 0 bases from V and 5 bases from J, with 15 bases between. This related bone marrow graft donor gave peripheral blood on the day of marrow donation. This clone was counted many times. Its specificity is not known. Sequencing was performed with immunoSEQ multiplex PCR; in TCRdb, only in-frame clones are kept and a portion is missing. This sample comprises 20,000 to 30,000 clones, none seen once only. The study's findings and limits: Later post-transplant blood repertoires were often dominated by donor CD8+ memory clones. After PTCy, TRB diversity resembled that of CNI/methotrexate controls. Blood and skin or GI T cell repertoires showed limited TRB overlap.

The sequence derives from a woman aged 50 to 60 in good health, CMV-negative, and a related stem cell transplant donor. The J gene is TRBJ1-5, the V gene TRBV5-1; D may be TRBD1 (6 bases). Sequenced input: PBMCs. The CDR3 region is CASSLDGRGPYQPQHF. The CDR3 coding sequence is TGCGCCAGCAGCTTGGACGGCAGGGGACCTTATCAGCCCCAGCATTTT.